This TCR beta chain was captured by sequencing in a study of blood T cell repertoires in COVID-19. Across the whole study: PBMCs, B-cell-depleted T cells, or T cells were the source of the cDNA or gDNA that made up the material.

This table comes from immunoSEQ multiplex PCR, and its TCRdb copy is limited to in-frame clones, with some not included. The sample contains 330,000 or so clones, more than 85% of which appear only once. Enrollees, about 18 to 95 years old, lived in about two dozen US areas. Clinical history as reported by participants underpinned cohort assignment. The CDR3 totals 12 residues. V lost 3 bases to trimming and J lost 1 base, with 2 bases between them. This sequence originates from a woman in her twenties or thirties who had recovered from COVID-19. Sequencing was carried out using PBMCs or T cells enriched from blood (not recorded which). The rearrangement uses TRBV12-3 or TRBV12-4 and TRBJ2-3; D gene ambiguous. For the CDR3, the DNA is TGTGCCAGCAGTTTCGGCACAGATACGCAGTATTTT. Translation gives CASSFGTDTQYF.